The rows below give T cell receptor beta chains drawn from one sample of a study of cytomegalovirus exposure and HLA in healthy donors. Measured with immunoSEQ multiplex PCR; TCRdb has only the in-frame clones, and not every one. The repertoire holds some 150,000 clones, with roughly 83% as singletons. The sequencing input was PBMCs. These receptor sequences come from a human donor in good health. Each CDR3 is given with its conserved first and last residue. The D gene is left open where the match is weak. Only part of the rows carry a size: once, few, many, or a class if the clone is expanded.

abundance	v_gene	j_gene	d_gene	CDR3nt	CDR3aa
-	TRBV6-5	TRBJ1-1	-	TGTGCCAGCAGTTACGGGCCTAACACTGAAGCTTTCTTT	CASSYGPNTEAFF
-	TRBV6-5	TRBJ2-7	TRBD2	TGTGCCAGCAGTACCGAAGCGGGAGGTGCCTACGAGCAGTACTTC	CASSTEAGGAYEQYF
-	TRBV4-1	TRBJ2-7	-	TGCGCCAGCAGCCCCGGGACTGTCGACGAGCAGTACTTC	CASSPGTVDEQYF
few	TRBV7-2	TRBJ1-2	-	TGTGCCAGCAGCTTAGGTCAGAATAACTATGGCTACACCTTC	CASSLGQNNYGYTF
-	TRBV5-1	TRBJ2-2	TRBD2	TGCGCCAGCAGACAGACTAGCGGCACCGGGGAGCTGTTTTTT	CASRQTSGTGELFF
once	TRBV27	TRBJ1-1	TRBD1	TGTGCCAGCAGTACAGGGGGCACTGAAGCTTTCTTT	CASSTGGTEAFF
-	TRBV28	TRBJ2-2	TRBD1	TGTGCCAGCAGGCAGGGGGTGCGGGTCAGGCGCACCGGGGAGCTGTTTTTT	CASRQGVRVRRTGELFF
-	TRBV7-9	TRBJ2-3	TRBD2	TGTGCCAGCAGCTCGCCTCAACGGGAGGTTACAGATACGCAGTATTTT	CASSSPQREVTDTQYF
-	TRBV11-2	TRBJ1-1	TRBD1	TGTGCCAGCAGCTTCTGGGGACAGGACGTCGCTTTCTTT	CASSFWGQDVAFF
-	TRBV19	TRBJ1-5	-	TGTGCCAGTAGTTCCCAGTCCCGTCAGCCCCAGCATTTT	CASSSQSRQPQHF
-	TRBV4-1	TRBJ2-2	TRBD2	TGCGCCAGCAGCCAAGTCGGGGGGACGAACACCGGGGAGCTGTTTTTT	CASSQVGGTNTGELFF
once	TRBV6-1	TRBJ2-1	-	TGTGCCAGCAGGTACGGGGGATACAATGAGCAGTTCTTC	CASRYGGYNEQFF
-	TRBV11-3	TRBJ2-1	TRBD2	TGTGCCAGCAGCTATAATAGCGGGGGGGAGCAGTTCTTC	CASSYNSGGEQFF
-	TRBV7-2	TRBJ2-5	TRBD2	TGTGCCAGCAGGGGTAGCGGGAGGGGGCAAGAGACCCAGTACTTC	CASRGSGRGQETQYF
once	TRBV29-1	TRBJ2-1	-	TGCAGCGTTGAAAGGTGGGAGAGCCCCAATGAGCAGTTCTTC	CSVERWESPNEQFF
-	TRBV5-1	TRBJ1-2	-	TGCGCCAGCAGCTCAGACAGACCCACTGGCTACCCCTTC	CASSSDRPTGYPF
few	TRBV9	TRBJ2-2	-	TGTGCCAGCAGCCCGACCGGGGAGCTGTTTTTT	CASSPTGELFF
-	TRBV4-3	TRBJ2-7	TRBD1	TGCGCCAGCAGCCAAACGACAGGGGATAAGCAGTACTTC	CASSQTTGDKQYF
-	TRBV11-2	TRBJ1-3	-	TGTGCCAGCAGCTTAGGAAATCGGGACACCATATATTTT	CASSLGNRDTIYF
few	TRBV5-1	TRBJ1-3	TRBD1	TGCGCCAGCAGCCTGGGACAGGGAAACACCATATATTTT	CASSLGQGNTIYF
-	TRBV27	TRBJ2-7	TRBD2	TGTGCCAGCACGGGGGGCTACGAGCAGTACTTC	CASTGGYEQYF
-	TRBV12-5	TRBJ2-7	-	TGTGCTAGTGGCTCAGACGGCGGCGAGCAGTACTTC	CASGSDGGEQYF
-	TRBV15	TRBJ1-6	-	TGTGCCACCAGCAGAGCCGGGTCCAATTCACCCCTCCACTTT	CATSRAGSNSPLHF
-	TRBV28	TRBJ2-3	-	TGTGCCACCTCCTTAGTGCAGGGAGGTGATACGCAGTATTTT	CATSLVQGGDTQYF
-	TRBV6-6	TRBJ2-1	TRBD1	TGTGCCAGCAGTCGGACAGGGGGCCCGTCCAATGAGCAGTTCTTC	CASSRTGGPSNEQFF
-	TRBV4-1	TRBJ1-1	-	TGCGCCAGCAGCCAAGGACAAGCGAACACTGAAGCTTTCTTT	CASSQGQANTEAFF
-	TRBV27	TRBJ2-1	-	TGTGCCAGCAGTCAGTCTTTGACAGACATCTGGAGCTCCTACAATGAGCAGTTCTTC	CASSQSLTDIWSSYNEQFF
-	TRBV4-2	TRBJ1-2	TRBD1	TGTGCCAGCAGCCACAAGGGGATAAGTAGGACAGGGGCTCCGGCGCCAGTTGGCTACACCTTC	CASSHKGISRTGAPAPVGYTF
-	TRBV6-5	TRBJ2-6	-	TGTGCCAGCAGTGAACAGAGTGGGGCCAACGTCCTGACTTTC	CASSEQSGANVLTF
few	TRBV4-3	TRBJ2-6	-	TGCGCCAGCAGCCCCTCAGGACTTCTACGCTCTGGGGCCAACGTCCTGACTTTC	CASSPSGLLRSGANVLTF
-	TRBV6-5	TRBJ1-5	-	TGTGCCAGCGGGACTGGGGATCAGCCCCAGCATTTT	CASGTGDQPQHF
-	TRBV7-3	TRBJ2-2	TRBD1	TGTGCCAGCAGCCTAAAACCCATCTTGCAGGGGGCCGGCGGGGAGCTGTTTTTT	CASSLKPILQGAGGELFF
once	TRBV4-3	TRBJ2-3	TRBD2	TGCGCCAGCAGCCAAGAGCTAGCGGAAAGCACAGATACGCAGTATTTT	CASSQELAESTDTQYF
-	TRBV4-2	TRBJ2-3	-	TGTGCCAGCAGCCAACCGAGCACAGATACGCAGTATTTT	CASSQPSTDTQYF
-	TRBV11-2	TRBJ1-1	-	TGTGCCAGCAGCCAAGAACTCATGAACACTGAAGCTTTCTTT	CASSQELMNTEAFF
-	TRBV11-2	TRBJ1-1	-	TGTGCCAGCAGCTTAGCGAGCGATGCTTTCTTT	CASSLASDAFF
few	TRBV5-1	TRBJ1-4	TRBD1	TGCGCCAGCAGCTTGGGACAGGGCCATGAAAAACTGTTTTTT	CASSLGQGHEKLFF
-	TRBV4-1	TRBJ2-1	TRBD2	TGCGCCAGCAGCCAAGATCGGAGCGGGAGGGCCAATGAGCAGTTCTTC	CASSQDRSGRANEQFF
-	TRBV7-2	TRBJ2-1	TRBD2	TGTGCCAGCACCCTAACCGCCGTGTGGGCGGGAGGGCCGCGAGATGAGCAGTTCTTC	CASTLTAVWAGGPRDEQFF
-	TRBV7-6	TRBJ1-1	-	TGTGCCAGCAGCTTAGCGGGGGGGCGGGGCACTGAAGCTTTCTTT	CASSLAGGRGTEAFF
-	TRBV5-6	TRBJ1-1	-	TGTGCCAGCAGCTTGAGAGTTCGGGAGAACACTGAAGCTTTCTTT	CASSLRVRENTEAFF
-	TRBV5-1	TRBJ1-1	-	TGCGCCAGCAGCTTGTTAGGGGAGAACACTGAAGCTTTCTTT	CASSLLGENTEAFF
-	TRBV9	TRBJ2-1	TRBD2	TGTGCCAGCAGCCCCGACGGGGGGGCCGGTAATGAGCAGTTCTTC	CASSPDGGAGNEQFF
-	TRBV10-3	TRBJ2-1	TRBD2	TGTGCCATCAGTGAGAGGCGGGAGTCATACAATGAGCAGTTCTTC	CAISERRESYNEQFF
few	TRBV10-1	TRBJ1-4	TRBD1	TGCGCCAGCAATATACCTAAGAGACAGGGTGAAAAACTGTTTTTT	CASNIPKRQGEKLFF
-	TRBV25-1	TRBJ1-4	-	TGTGCCAGCAGTGAAGTCGTCAGCGAGAATGAAAAACTGTTTTTT	CASSEVVSENEKLFF
-	TRBV6-1	TRBJ1-2	TRBD1	TGTGCCAGCAATGACAGGGCCGGTGACTATGGCTACACCTTC	CASNDRAGDYGYTF
once	TRBV5-1	TRBJ2-7	-	TGCGCCAGCAGCTCAGGGTCAGTGGAGCGATTCTACGAGCAGTACTTC	CASSSGSVERFYEQYF
-	TRBV10-3	TRBJ1-1	TRBD1	TGTGCCATCAGGGGGACAGGTCCTGAAGCTTTCTTT	CAIRGTGPEAFF
-	TRBV5-1	TRBJ2-7	-	TGCGCCAGCAGCTTTGACAACGAGCAGTACTTC	CASSFDNEQYF
once	TRBV11-2	TRBJ2-5	-	TGTGCCAGCAGCCGGAGAGGTTACCAAGAGACCCAGTACTTC	CASSRRGYQETQYF
-	TRBV6-5	TRBJ2-2	-	TGTGCCAGCAGGGCCTCCGGGGAGCTGTTTTTT	CASRASGELFF
-	TRBV7-2	TRBJ2-6	TRBD1	TGTGCCAGCAGCCCAGGACAGGGCCTTAACTCTGGGGCCAACGTCCTGACTTTC	CASSPGQGLNSGANVLTF
once	TRBV7-2	TRBJ2-4	-	TGTGCCAGCAGCACCCTCCCGGGGGAGCTAGCCAAAAACATTCAGTACTTC	CASSTLPGELAKNIQYF
-	TRBV2	TRBJ2-5	-	TGTGCCAGCAGCGACCAAGAGACCCAGTACTTC	CASSDQETQYF
-	TRBV7-9	TRBJ1-1	-	TGTGCCAGCAGTCAAAAGCCGAACACTGAAGCTTTCTTT	CASSQKPNTEAFF
-	TRBV7-9	TRBJ2-1	-	TGTGCCAGCAGCCCCCCGGGGGGCTCCAATGAGCAGTTCTTC	CASSPPGGSNEQFF